The 18 T cell receptor beta chains reported below all come from one sample, sequenced in a study of human T cells and chemical hapten exposure. As for time point: patch test 3, about 24 weeks after DPC sensitization. The treatment denotes: therapeutic diphenylcyclopropenone sensitization with weekly scalp DPC. TCRdb ran MiXCR on the RACE reads and lists one entry per CDR3 protein. The table lists over 55,000 distinct CDR3 sequences, 9.5% to 15% of them singletons. Sequencing was performed on whole blood, taken in connection with sensitization to the hapten diphenylcyclopropenone (DPC). Receptors were obtained from a man under 40 with alopecia areata. Some clones in this sample may be carry-over from other donors' samples.

This chain connects TRBV5-1 to TRBJ2-7; a weak D match, TRBD1 (6 bases). Per germline, CDR1 SGHRS and CDR2 YFSETQ. With 5 bases removed from V and 3 bases from J, the gap between germline ends came to 9 bases. The CDR3 sequence is 12 residues long. The CDR3 sequence: CASRGAHYEQYF. CDR3 DNA sequence: TGCGCCAGCAGGGGGGCCCACTACGAGCAGTACTTC.

This clonotype was picked up a small number of times. This sequence joins TRBV30 and TRBJ1-2, with 7 bases that match TRBD1. The trim removed 2 bases at V and 4 bases at J, leaving 10 bases unmatched. CDR3 size: 15 residues. Germline lookup yields CDR1 GTSNPN and CDR2 SVGIG (reference sequence). CDR3 in amino acids: CAWSPGTARIYGYTF. In nucleotides, the CDR3 is TGTGCCTGGAGTCCTGGGACAGCAAGAATCTATGGCTACACCTTC.

This clonotype was recorded many times. The chain uses TRBV5-1 and TRBJ2-3; D is unresolved. Germline V gene lookup returns CDR1 SGHRS and CDR2 YFSETQ. The CDR3 has 15 amino acids. V lost 2 bases, J lost 1 base, and 11 bases lay in between. CDR3 sequence: CASSLPRQRTDTQYF. CDR3 bases: TGCGCCAGCAGCTTACCCCGGCAACGCACAGATACGCAGTATTTT.

This clonotype was counted many times. This sequence joins TRBV7-9 and TRBJ1-1, with D possibly being TRBD1 (5 bases). The CDR3 sequence is 13 residues long. CDR1 and CDR2 (germline): SEHNR, FQNEAQ (reference sequence). Deletions cut 5 bases from V and 1 base from J, with 8 bases between. The CDR3 sequence: CASSLGQNTEAFF. CDR3 DNA sequence: TGTGCCAGCAGCCTAGGACAGAACACTGAAGCTTTCTTT.

This clonotype was counted between two and nine times. This sequence joins TRBV3-1 and TRBJ2-2, with D perhaps matching TRBD1 or TRBD2 (6 bases each). The length of the CDR3 is 17 residues. The V end was cut by 1 base, the J end by 4 bases, with 16 bases between. Germline CDR1 is LGHDT and CDR2 is YNNKEL (reference sequence). This chain's CDR3 is CASSQVGGDTGTGELFF. The CDR3 DNA reads TGTGCCAGCAGCCAAGTAGGCGGGGACACCGGCACCGGGGAGCTGTTTTTT.

The chain combines TRBV14 with TRBJ1-1; D is undetermined. Germline CDR1 is SGHDN and CDR2 is FVKESK. The CDR3 extends over 13 amino acids. Trimming left V 6 bases short and J 2 bases short, with 10 bases between. CDR3 loop: CASSKTRNTEAFF. As DNA, the CDR3 is TGTGCCAGCAGTAAAACAAGAAACACTGAAGCTTTCTTT. Filled out from reference TRBV14 and TRBJ1-1, the complete variable domain reads EAGVTQFPSHSVIEKGQTVTLRCDPISGHDNLYWYRRVMGKEIKFLLHFVKESKQDESGMPNNRFLAERTGGTYSTLKVQPAELEDSGVYFCASSKTRNTEAFFGQGTRLTVV.

This clonotype came up many times. The genes are TRBV11-2 and TRBJ2-3, with 9 positions matching TRBD2. V shed 4 bases, J shed 1 base, and the junction held 6 bases outside the gene matches. This CDR3 contains 16 residues. The germline V gene encodes CDR1 SGHAT and CDR2 FQNNGV. CDR3 nucleotides: TGTGCCAGCAGCTCGCTAGCGGGGCGAGGCACAGATACGCAGTATTTT. This encodes CASSSLAGRGTDTQYF.

Ten or more counts support this clonotype. CDR3 amino acids: CASSSGRDRSYEQYF. CDR3 DNA: TGTGCCAGCAGCTCCGGCCGGGACAGGAGTTACGAGCAGTACTTC. The chain links TRBV3-1 to TRBJ2-7; TRBD1 matches at 8 bases. The V and J ends lost 5 bases and 4 bases, in that order; junction bases with no gene match: 10. Germline loops: CDR1 LGHDT, CDR2 YNNKEL (reference sequence). The length of the CDR3 is 15 residues.

This clonotype was recorded a few times. This chain joins TRBV6-2 or TRBV6-3 and TRBJ2-7; TRBD1 matches 9 bases. Germline lookup yields CDR1 MNHEY and CDR2 SVGEGT. V was pared by 2 bases and J by 2 bases, with 4 bases of the junction left unmatched. CDR3 length: 15 amino acids. CDR3 sequence: CASSYLRTGAYEQYF. As DNA, the CDR3 is TGTGCCAGCAGTTACCTTCGGACAGGGGCCTACGAGCAGTACTTC.

This clonotype was seen only a few times. The chain combines TRBV12-3 or TRBV12-4 with TRBJ1-6; D remains ambiguous. V was clipped by 3 bases and J by 10 bases, with 7 bases between them. The CDR3 contains 12 residues. CDR3 in DNA: TGTGCCAGCAGTTTTCAAGACTCACCCCTCCACTTT. Residues: CASSFQDSPLHF.

This clonotype was counted a few times. The chain has TRBV28 and TRBJ2-1; D possibly matches TRBD1 or TRBD2 (6 bases each). V shed 4 bases and J shed 7 bases, with 14 bases lying between them. Germline CDR1 reads MDHEN; CDR2 reads SYDVKM. This CDR3 region has 14 residues. The CDR3 DNA is TGTGCCAGCAGTTGGGTGAGGGGGGAGAATGAGCAGTTCTTC. This gives the protein CASSWVRGENEQFF.

This chain connects TRBV10-3 to TRBJ2-1; tentatively, D is TRBD1 or TRBD2 (5 bases each). This CDR3 region has 16 residues. Germline V gene sequence: CDR1 ENHRY, CDR2 SYGVKD. Trimming shortened V by 10 bases and J by 2 bases, and 21 bases separated the two germline ends. As DNA, the CDR3 is TGTGCCACCAACCGGGACCCCTTAGGCACCTACAATGAGCAGTTCTTC. Its protein product is CATNRDPLGTYNEQFF.

This clonotype has ten or more counts. The V gene is TRBV20-1, the J gene TRBJ1-2; 9 nucleotides align to TRBD1. The CDR3 is made up of 16 amino acids. Germline loops: CDR1 DFQATT, CDR2 SNEGSKA (reference sequence). The J segment lost 7 bases and the V segment lost 0 bases, leaving 12 bases of the junction unmatched. The CDR3 region is CSARDPGQGTGPGYTF. CDR3 DNA sequence: TGCAGTGCTAGAGATCCCGGACAAGGGACAGGGCCTGGCTACACCTTC.

CDR3: CSATTGSDEQYF. The CDR3 nucleotides read TGCAGCGCCACGACAGGTTCCGACGAGCAGTACTTC. The V and J genes are TRBV29-1 and TRBJ2-7; a weak D match, TRBD1 (6 bases). Per the germline V gene, CDR1 is SQVTM and CDR2 is ANQGSEA. This CDR3 comprises 12 residues. Trimming took off 7 bases at V and 5 bases at J, with 15 bases between the two ends.

The chain has TRBV10-3 and TRBJ2-7, with 8 bases lining up with TRBD1. Germline lookup yields CDR1 ENHRY and CDR2 SYGVKD. This CDR3 region has 14 residues. V was pared by 7 bases and J by 5 bases, with 10 bases of the junction left unmatched. This CDR3 is CAIKDPDRVHEQYF. Written as DNA, the CDR3 is TGTGCCATCAAGGACCCGGACAGGGTCCACGAGCAGTACTTC.

This clonotype was observed at least ten times. The rearrangement joins TRBV28 to TRBJ1-4, with D hard to call. Trimming cost V 2 bases and J 0 bases, with 10 bases left between them. The CDR3 has 16 amino acids. Germline CDR1 and CDR2: MDHEN and SYDVKM. DNA for the CDR3: TGTGCCAGCAGTTTAGTAGGAACCGCAACTAATGAAAAACTGTTTTTT. This sequence encodes CASSLVGTATNEKLFF.

This clonotype has more than one count but fewer than ten. The gene calls are TRBV9 and TRBJ2-7; TRBD2 is a possible D gene (6 bases). There are 15 residues in the CDR3. In germline, CDR1 is SGDLS, CDR2 YYNGEE. V was pared by 1 base and J by 2 bases, with 13 bases between. As DNA, the CDR3 is TGTGCCAGCAGCGTAAAGACGGGAGCGACCTACGAGCAGTACTTC. Its translation is CASSVKTGATYEQYF.

The chain uses TRBV7-2 and TRBJ1-3; 8 nucleotides agree with TRBD1. V trimming: 0 bases; J trimming: 4 bases; junction bases outside the gene matches: 5. This CDR3 has 16 residues. CDR1 and CDR2 (germline): SGHTA, FQGNSA. CDR3 nucleotide sequence: TGTGCCAGCAGCTTAGCGCGCACAGGGGGGGGAAACACCATATATTTT. This codes for CASSLARTGGGNTIYF.